These T cell receptor beta chains were read from a single sample in a study of T cell responses to AZD1222 COVID-19 vaccine. Sequenced by immunoSEQ multiplex PCR; TCRdb stores in-frame clones only, minus some. The sample includes 95,000 to 150,000 clones, more than 80% of them seen just once. The sample here was peripheral blood, taken on day 0 of AZD1222 vaccination. These receptors were obtained from an adult in good health. Each CDR3 is given with its conserved first and last residue. A D gene is named only where the DNA matches it firmly. Only part of the rows carry a size: once, few, many, or a class if the clone is expanded.

>TRBJ1-1|TRBV29-1|NA|NA
CSAVNTEAFF
TGCAGCGCCGTGAACACTGAAGCTTTCTTT
>TRBJ2-3|TRBV27|NA|NA
CASSATRTTDTQYF
TGTGCCAGCAGTGCGACTAGGACGACAGATACGCAGTATTTT
>TRBJ2-2|TRBV27|once|NA
CASSPFEGIINTGELFF
TGTGCCAGCAGCCCGTTTGAAGGGATTATAAACACCGGGGAGCTGTTTTTT
>TRBJ1-1|TRBV11-3|NA|NA
CASSLGERGEAFF
TGTGCCAGCAGCTTAGGTGAGCGCGGAGAAGCTTTCTTT
>TRBJ2-7|TRBV7-8|NA|TRBD1
CASSDRGAYEQYF
TGTGCCAGCAGTGACAGGGGGGCCTACGAGCAGTACTTC
>TRBJ2-1|TRBV7-3|NA|NA
CASSLVGPYNEQFF
TGTGCCAGCAGCTTGGTTGGGCCCTACAATGAGCAGTTCTTC
>TRBJ1-2|TRBV13|NA|NA
CASSLGSANAHRGYTF
TGTGCCAGCAGCTTAGGTTCGGCAAACGCGCATCGTGGCTACACCTTC
>TRBJ1-2|TRBV28|NA|NA
CASSFLNYGYTF
TGTGCCAGCAGTTTCCTTAACTATGGCTACACCTTC
>TRBJ1-4|TRBV4-2|few|NA
CASSQVGTNEKLFF
TGTGCCAGCAGCCAAGTGGGAACTAATGAAAAACTGTTTTTT
>TRBJ1-1|TRBV6-5|NA|NA
CASIKGLNTEAFF
TGTGCCAGCATTAAGGGACTGAACACTGAAGCTTTCTTT
>TRBJ2-1|TRBV3-1/TRBV3-2|NA|NA
CASSLGLQDNEQFF
TGTGCCAGCAGCCTGGGACTGCAAGACAATGAGCAGTTCTTC
>TRBJ2-3|TRBV10-1|NA|NA
CASSDGQSTDTQYF
TGCGCCAGCAGTGATGGACAGTCCACAGATACGCAGTATTTT
>TRBJ1-2|TRBV12-3/TRBV12-4|NA|NA
CASSWGQDDGYTF
TGTGCCAGCAGTTGGGGGCAGGACGATGGCTACACCTTC
>TRBJ1-2|TRBV27|NA|NA
CASSSSFSGNGYTF
TGTGCCAGCAGTTCCAGCTTTTCGGGGAACGGCTACACCTTC
>TRBJ1-1|TRBV5-4|once|NA
CASSLAGLTDTEAFF
TGTGCCAGCAGCTTGGCCGGCCTAACGGACACTGAAGCTTTCTTT
>TRBJ1-2|TRBV7-9|NA|NA
CASSFRDINGYTF
TGTGCCAGCAGCTTTCGGGACATCAATGGCTACACCTTC
>TRBJ2-3|TRBV6-5|few|TRBD2
CASSYSLAGPTDTQYF
TGTGCCAGCAGTTACTCTTTAGCGGGGCCTACAGATACGCAGTATTTT
>TRBJ2-4|TRBV5-1|NA|NA
CASSPPGSIQYF
TGCGCCAGCAGCCCCCCGGGAAGCATTCAGTACTTC
>TRBJ1-1|TRBV28|NA|NA
CASSLGQRRQAFF
TGTGCCAGCAGTTTGGGGCAGAGGAGGCAAGCTTTCTTT
>TRBJ1-1|TRBV12-3/TRBV12-4|NA|NA
CATQRVNTEAFF
TGTGCCACGCAAAGGGTGAACACTGAAGCTTTCTTT